A single sample is the source of the 9 T cell receptor beta chains below, sequenced in a study of T cells in Graves' hyperthyroidism and ophthalmopathy. The TCR beta CDR3 regions underwent amplification using RNA transcripts as the source. The TCR CDR3 was amplified in a first-round RT-PCR using the HTBI primer set. TCRdb itself ran the multiplex PCR reads through MiXCR, one entry per CDR3 protein. The profile shows approximately 320,000 distinct CDR3 sequences, approximately 16% of them singletons. The sequenced material came from blood. These receptors were taken from a man aged 25-45 years with Graves' hyperthyroidism.

This clonotype appeared a few times. This chain links TRBV20-1 with TRBJ1-1; D not resolved. Germline CDR1 reads DFQATT; CDR2 reads SNEGSKA (reference sequence). Trimming took off 1 base at V and 0 bases at J, with 12 bases between the two ends. The CDR3 is made up of 15 amino acids. The CDR3 region is CSARGRVGLNTEAFF. The CDR3 DNA is TGCAGTGCTAGAGGTCGGGTCGGATTGAACACTGAAGCTTTCTTT.

This clonotype was counted at least ten times. J is TRBJ1-2 and V is TRBV19; perhaps TRBD1 as D (5 bases). Trimming took 7 bases from V and 8 from J, leaving 23 bases between them. This CDR3 region has 15 residues. The germline V gene encodes CDR1 LNHDA and CDR2 SQIVND (reference sequence). CDR3 sequence: CASNLDRVSRDGYTF. The CDR3 region has the DNA TGTGCCAGTAATTTGGATCGGGTCTCGAGGGACGGCTACACCTTC.

The chain links TRBV7-2 to TRBJ2-3, with 10 bases aligning to TRBD2. The germline CDR1 and CDR2 sequences are SGHTA and FQGNSA. The V gene end was trimmed by 5 bases and the J gene end by 1 base; junction bases not matched to a gene: 6. The CDR3 spans 16 residues. CDR3 coding DNA: TGTGCCAGCAGCGTCGCCGGGACTAGCGGCACAGATACGCAGTATTTT. As protein: CASSVAGTSGTDTQYF. The full variable domain, rest sourced from reference TRBV7-2 and TRBJ2-3, is GAGVSQSPSNKVTEKGKDVELRCDPISGHTALYWYRQSLGQGLEFLIYFQGNSAPDKSGLPSDRFSAERTGGSVSTLTIQRTQQEDSAVYLCASSVAGTSGTDTQYFGPGTRLTVL.

This clonotype was observed many times. The rearrangement joins TRBV6-1 to TRBJ2-7; possibly TRBD2 for D (5 bases). Per germline, CDR1 MNHNS and CDR2 SASEGT. V dropped 0 bases and J dropped 3 bases, with 9 bases sitting between them. CDR3 size: 14 residues. As DNA, the CDR3 is TGTGCCAGCAGTGAAGCGCAAAGCGGCTACGAGCAGTACTTC. This sequence encodes CASSEAQSGYEQYF.

The CDR3 coding sequence is TGTGCCAGCAGCTTGCTCACAGGGCTAGCGATGAACACCGGGGAGCTGTTTTTT. Translating gives CASSLLTGLAMNTGELFF. The chain uses TRBV5-6 and TRBJ2-2, with D perhaps matching TRBD1 or TRBD2 (6 bases each). The CDR3 extends over 18 amino acids. The V gene lost 1 base and the J gene lost 1 base, with 17 bases spanning the gap. The germline V gene has CDR1 SGHDT and CDR2 YYEEEE.

Ten or more counts support this clonotype. The CDR3 DNA is TGCAGCGTGGTCCGGGACAGGGGTACCAATGAGCAGTTCTTC. Protein product: CSVVRDRGTNEQFF. The chain is built from TRBV29-1 and TRBJ2-1; 10 nucleotides line up with TRBD1. With 6 bases clipped from V and 6 bases from J, the junction kept 8 bases outside the gene matches. Germline values: CDR1 SQVTM, CDR2 ANQGSEA. This CDR3 is 14 amino acids long.

The J gene is TRBJ2-1, the V gene TRBV6-2 or TRBV6-3, with D perhaps matching TRBD2 (5 bases). Trimming removed 2 bases from V and 8 bases from J, with 13 bases in between. This CDR3 has 14 residues. Germline loops: CDR1 MNHEY, CDR2 SVGEGT. The chain's CDR3 is CASSYEFGGDEQFF. The CDR3 DNA follows: TGTGCCAGCAGTTACGAATTTGGAGGTGATGAGCAGTTCTTC.

The sample holds many counts of this clonotype. The chain recombines TRBV7-9 with TRBJ2-3; 7 bases agree with TRBD1. Germline values: CDR1 SEHNR, CDR2 FQNEAQ (reference sequence). The V segment lost 2 bases and the J segment 4 bases; nucleotides outside the gene matches: 3. The CDR3 is 14 amino acids. This CDR3 reads CASSLWDSPDTQYF. CDR3 sequence (DNA): TGTGCCAGCAGCTTATGGGACAGCCCAGATACGCAGTATTTT.

This chain joins TRBV7-9 and TRBJ1-1; TRBD1 matches at 9 bases. From germline, CDR1 is SEHNR and CDR2 FQNEAQ (reference sequence). Trimming removed 1 base from V and 3 bases from J; junction bases left unmatched: 6. The CDR3 extends over 16 amino acids. The CDR3: CASSLVRTGDDTEAFF. The CDR3 region has the DNA TGTGCCAGCAGCTTAGTGAGGACAGGGGATGACACTGAAGCTTTCTTT.